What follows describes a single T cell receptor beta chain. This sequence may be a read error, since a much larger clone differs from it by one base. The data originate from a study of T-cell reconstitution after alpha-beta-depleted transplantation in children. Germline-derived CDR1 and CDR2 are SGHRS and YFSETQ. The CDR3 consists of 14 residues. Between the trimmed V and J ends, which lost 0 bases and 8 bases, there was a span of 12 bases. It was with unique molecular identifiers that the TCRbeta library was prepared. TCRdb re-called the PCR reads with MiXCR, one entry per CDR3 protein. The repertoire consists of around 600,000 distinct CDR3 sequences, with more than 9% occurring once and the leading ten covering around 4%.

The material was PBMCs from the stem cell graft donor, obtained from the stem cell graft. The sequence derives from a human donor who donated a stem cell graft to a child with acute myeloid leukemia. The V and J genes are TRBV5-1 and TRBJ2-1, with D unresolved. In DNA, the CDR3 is TGCGCCAGCAGCTTGGATCTGGGCCCCGATGAGCAGTTCTTC. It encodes CASSLDLGPDEQFF. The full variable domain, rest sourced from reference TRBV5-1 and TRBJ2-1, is KAGVTQTPRYLIKTRGQQVTLSCSPISGHRSVSWYQQTPGQGLQFLFEYFSETQRNKGNFPGRFSGRQFSNSRSEMNVSTLELGDSALYLCASSLDLGPDEQFFGPGTRLTVL.